These 8 T cell receptor beta chains came from one sample sequenced in a study of breast tumors, draining lymph nodes, adjacent tissues (dated by TCRdb to the mid-2010s). Libraries were built with multiplex PCR. This sample was sequenced with an Illumina HiSeq 2000. The public reads were run again by TCRdb, first through fastp at Q25 and then through MiXCR, and only productive beta chains were kept. Rows with a matching CDR3 protein are joined into one entry that keeps the most common DNA and genes. Here the sample has approximately 89,000 distinct CDR3 sequences; approximately 30% occur a single time. The top ten clonotypes cover 8% to 9% of the sample. Lymph node samples were obtained from the axillary draining lymph nodes of breast cancer patients. Sequenced: axillary lymph node tissue. These receptors were collected from a female donor with breast cancer. Some clones in this sample may be carry-over from other donors' samples.

For this clonotype: This may stem from a read error, because a much larger clone lies one nucleotide away. The chain uses TRBV27 and TRBJ1-4; D gene unclear. Germline CDR1 is MNHEY and CDR2 is SMNVEV (reference sequence). This CDR3 is 15 amino acids long. The CDR3 is CASSSLWSTNEKLSF. CDR3 coding DNA: TGTGCCAGCAGTTCGTTGTGGAGTACTAATGAAAAACTGTCTTTT.

With respect to this clonotype: Since a much larger clone is just one base distant, this may be a read error. The CDR3 does not close with the conserved phenylalanine or tryptophan, likely indicating a read error. The rearrangement links TRBV19 to TRBJ2-7, with TRBD2 matching over 10 bases. This CDR3 contains 16 residues. J gave up 4 bases and V 3 bases, and 9 bases lay outside the gene matches. Germline V gene data show CDR1 as LNHDA and CDR2 as SQIVND (reference sequence). The CDR3, as DNA: TGTGCCAGTAGTATGGGTTCTAGCGGGAGAGGATACGAGCAGTACTCC. Protein product: CASSMGSSGRGYEQYS.

This clonotype was seen many times. This chain joins TRBV4-1 and TRBJ2-7; D unresolved. The CDR3 runs 14 residues. Germline lookup yields CDR1 MGHRA and CDR2 YSYEKL. V was clipped by 1 base and J by 1 base, with 8 bases between them. For the CDR3, the DNA is TGCGCCAGCAGCCAAGTGGGTGAATCCTACGAGCAGTACTTC. Translation: CASSQVGESYEQYF.

There are many counts of this clonotype. The rearrangement links TRBV30 to TRBJ2-3, with 7 bases aligning to TRBD2. V dropped 5 bases and J dropped 2; count of bases not matched to a gene: 7. The V gene's germline CDR1 is GTSNPN and CDR2 SVGIG (reference sequence). The CDR3 has 14 residues. This CDR3 is CAWGAGAVTDTQYF. The CDR3 DNA follows: TGTGCCTGGGGGGCGGGAGCTGTCACAGATACGCAGTATTTT.

With regard to this clonotype: A much larger clonotype is one base distant, so this may be a read error. The CDR3 DNA follows: TGCGCCAGCAGCCTTCAGGGACGGGGAGGTGAGCAGTTCTTC. Residues: CASSLQGRGGEQFF. V usage is TRBV4-1 and J usage is TRBJ2-1; D is possibly TRBD2 (6 bases). CDR1 and CDR2 from the germline V gene are MGHRA and YSYEKL. Trimming shortened V by 4 bases and J by 9 bases, and 16 bases separated the two germline ends. This CDR3 is built from 14 residues.

Worth noting for this clonotype: A much bigger clone sits one base away, suggesting this may be a read error. The chain has TRBV18 and TRBJ2-1, with 8 bases that match TRBD2. The CDR3 runs to 16 residues. Per the germline V gene, CDR1 is KGHSH and CDR2 is LQKENI. V lost 3 bases and J lost 10; bases outside the gene matches: 14. CDR3 amino acids: CASSPGLVAGPTEQFF. The CDR3 region has the DNA TGTGCCAGCTCACCCGGCCTGGTAGCGGGACCTACGGAGCAGTTCTTC. Using reference TRBV18 and TRBJ2-1 for the parts outside the CDR3, the full variable domain is NAGVMQNPRHLVRRRGQEARLRCSPMKGHSHVYWYRQLPEEGLKFMVYLQKENIIDESGMPKERFSAEFPKEGPSILRIQQVVRGDSAAYFCASSPGLVAGPTEQFFGPGTRLTVL.

Turning to this clonotype: A read error may produce the germline difference seen at one junction end. The chain carries TRBV29-1 and TRBJ2-5, with 8 bases lining up with TRBD2. Per the germline V gene, CDR1 is SQVTM and CDR2 is ANQGSEA. The CDR3 has 15 amino acids. The CDR3 sequence: CSVDPLPAGEETQHF. CDR3 nucleotides: TGCAGCGTCGATCCCTTACCAGCGGGAGAAGAGACCCAGCACTTC.

In this sample, this clonotype turned up many times. This chain joins TRBV5-6 and TRBJ1-5; unclear D gene. V lost 4 bases to trimming and J lost 2 bases, with 4 bases between them. There are 12 residues in the CDR3. CDR1 is SGHDT and CDR2 is YYEEEE in the germline V gene. The chain's CDR3 is CASSQGNQPQHF. The CDR3 nucleotides read TGTGCCAGCAGCCAGGGCAATCAGCCCCAGCATTTT.